Below are 20 T cell receptor beta chains sequenced from a single sample in a study of vaccination and CD4 T cells after COVID-19. These receptors have no identified antigens. Oncomine TCR Beta short-read sequencing was applied to DNA from cultured CD4+ T cells. One entry per CDR3 protein results from TCRdb running MiXCR on the PCR reads. This table has around 13,000 distinct CDR3 sequences, less than 70% appearing once. Treatment: roughly ten-day PBMC culture with coronavirus spike peptide pools or control peptides (ViraFEST assay). The material sequenced was CD4+ T cells from blood, cultured in vitro. These receptors were obtained from a human donor who had recovered from COVID-19.

For the CDR3, the DNA is TGCAGTGCTAGACACGCGGTCCTCGGAGTGGATACGCAGTATTTT. It codes for CSARHAVLGVDTQYF. This rearrangement joins TRBV20-1 to TRBJ2-3; D ambiguous. This CDR3 contains 15 residues. The ends were cut back, 2 bases at V and 6 bases at J, with 18 bases in the middle. The germline V gene has CDR1 DFQATT and CDR2 SNEGSKA (reference sequence).

This clonotype was recorded a few times. The V and J genes are TRBV7-9 and TRBJ1-2; 8 bases match TRBD1. This CDR3 has 14 residues. V lost 4 bases, J lost 8 bases, and 9 bases stayed unmatched. From germline, CDR1 is SEHNR and CDR2 FQNEAQ (reference sequence). The CDR3 is CASSWGRTGNGYTF. Written as DNA, the CDR3 is TGTGCCAGCAGCTGGGGTCGGACAGGGAACGGCTACACCTTC.

This clonotype has a handful of counts. V usage is TRBV10-1 and J usage is TRBJ1-5; possibly TRBD1 for D (6 bases). The CDR3 consists of 13 residues. CDR1 WNHNN and CDR2 SYGVQD come from the germline V gene (reference sequence). V shed 6 bases and J shed 9 bases, with 15 bases lying between them. In nucleotides, the CDR3 is TGCGCCAGCAGGGGGGCAGCCGTCCGGCCCCAGCATTTT. It codes for CASRGAAVRPQHF.

This rearrangement joins TRBV20-1 to TRBJ2-3; 7 positions agree with TRBD1. The CDR3 is 15 residues long. The germline CDR1 and CDR2 sequences are DFQATT and SNEGSKA (reference sequence). The junction had 6 bases not matched to a gene; V was cut back by 3 bases and J by 0 bases. In DNA form, the CDR3 reads TGCAGTGCTAGCTTACACAGGGGAAGCACAGATACGCAGTATTTT. Translation: CSASLHRGSTDTQYF.

The chain uses TRBV15 and TRBJ1-2; no clear D gene. Per the germline V gene, CDR1 is LNHNV and CDR2 is YYDKDF (reference sequence). The ends were cut back, 0 bases at V and 4 bases at J, with 18 bases in the middle. This CDR3 has 17 residues. CDR3 sequence (DNA): TGTGCCACCAGCAGAGAGAGGGTAGAGGCGAGGGTCTATGGCTACACCTTC. This encodes CATSRERVEARVYGYTF.

The sample holds one count of this clonotype. The rearrangement uses TRBV6-1 and TRBJ2-5; D ambiguous. Germline V gives CDR1 MNHNS, CDR2 SASEGT. This CDR3 is 11 amino acids long. The V end was cut by 1 base, the J end by 4 bases, with 1 base between. CDR3 DNA: TGTGCCAGCAGTGAAGGAGAGACCCAGTACTTC. Its protein is CASSEGETQYF.

This clonotype was seen only a few times. The chain carries TRBV10-3 and TRBJ2-5; perhaps D is TRBD1 or TRBD2 (6 bases each). The length of the CDR3 is 15 residues. The V gene lost 2 bases and the J gene lost 1 base, with 11 bases spanning the gap. Germline V gives CDR1 ENHRY, CDR2 SYGVKD. This CDR3 reads CAISEGGTSQETQYF. The CDR3 coding sequence is TGTGCCATCAGTGAGGGAGGGACATCCCAAGAGACCCAGTACTTC.

The gene calls are TRBV10-2 and TRBJ2-3, with a possible D match to TRBD2 (6 bases). There are 11 residues in the CDR3. CDR1 and CDR2 from the germline V gene are WSHSY and SAAADI. The V end was cut by 7 bases, the J end by 11 bases, with 13 bases between. CDR3 loop: CASIAAREQYF. CDR3 bases: TGCGCCAGCATAGCGGCCAGGGAGCAGTATTTT.

The chain combines TRBV18 with TRBJ1-2; D might be TRBD1 (6 bases). Per germline, CDR1 KGHSH and CDR2 LQKENI. Trimming shortened V by 5 bases and J by 2 bases, and 9 bases separated the two germline ends. This CDR3 has 13 amino acids. CDR3 loop: CASSEDRNYGYTF. The CDR3 region has the DNA TGTGCCAGCTCAGAGGACAGAAACTATGGCTACACCTTC.

CDR3 nucleotides: TGCAGTGCTCCCGAGGCAAGGCCCACAGATACGCAGTATTTT. Residues: CSAPEARPTDTQYF. This chain uses TRBV20-1 with TRBJ2-3; D is unclear. The CDR3 sequence is 14 residues long. V was cut by 5 bases and J by 2 bases, with 14 bases left in between. The germline gives CDR1 DFQATT, CDR2 SNEGSKA (reference sequence).

The table lists this clonotype with a few counts. One end of the junction varies from germline; a read error may be responsible. The chain employs TRBV7-7 and TRBJ2-7; the D is unclear. CDR1 and CDR2 (germline): SSHAT, FNYEAQ (reference sequence). The CDR3 totals 10 residues. This chain's CDR3 is CASSDCEQYF. The CDR3 region has the DNA TGTGCTAGCAGCGATTGCGAGCAGTACTTC.

The gene calls are TRBV25-1 and TRBJ2-3; D gene unclear. Trimming cost V 6 bases and J 6 bases, with 19 bases left between them. The CDR3 is made up of 15 amino acids. Germline CDR1 MGHDK, CDR2 SYGVNS. The CDR3 DNA sequence: TGTGCCAGCAGGGGCTTTACGAATCCCATGGATACGCAGTATTTT. This translates into CASRGFTNPMDTQYF.

The chain joins TRBV20-1 to TRBJ2-7; 9 bases map to TRBD1. The length of the CDR3 is 14 residues. V lost 1 base to trimming and J lost 3 bases; unmatched junction nucleotides: 4. Germline CDR1 and CDR2: DFQATT and SNEGSKA (reference sequence). The CDR3 nucleotides read TGCAGTGCTAGAGCGAGGACAGGGGTCTACGAGCAGTACTTC. Amino acid sequence: CSARARTGVYEQYF.

This chain uses TRBV20-1 with TRBJ2-6; 12 bases are a match to TRBD1. The V segment lost 0 bases and the J segment 1 base; nucleotides outside the gene matches: 4. CDR3 length: 18 residues. CDR1 is DFQATT and CDR2 is SNEGSKA in the germline V gene (reference sequence). The CDR3 here is CSARDRDRGLSGANVLTF. The CDR3 nucleotides read TGCAGTGCTAGAGATCGGGACAGGGGGCTGTCTGGGGCCAACGTCCTGACTTTC.

This clonotype appeared once. The chain is built from TRBV2 and TRBJ2-5, with 7 positions matching TRBD1. This CDR3 contains 14 residues. Losses at the gene ends were 8 bases for V and 2 bases for J; bases not matched to a gene: 8. The germline CDR1 and CDR2 sequences are SNHLY and FYNNEI. CDR3 region: CASGSGQIQETQYF. Here the CDR3 DNA reads TGTGCCAGCGGGTCGGGACAGATACAAGAGACCCAGTACTTC.

This clonotype was found a few times. The rearrangement uses TRBV6-1 and TRBJ2-2; 9 bases agree with TRBD2. J gave up 2 bases and V 7 bases, and 8 bases lay outside the gene matches. The CDR3 totals 16 residues. CDR1 and CDR2 from the germline V gene are MNHNS and SASEGT. The CDR3 spells CASNLAGNPNTGELFF. CDR3 bases: TGTGCCAGCAATCTAGCGGGAAATCCTAACACCGGGGAGCTGTTTTTT.

V usage is TRBV7-3 and J usage is TRBJ2-2; 10 nucleotides line up with TRBD2. Germline CDR1 is SGHTA and CDR2 is FQGTGA. The length of the CDR3 is 14 residues. Trimming at V came to 5 bases and at J to 8 bases, leaving 5 bases not matched to a gene. The CDR3 coding sequence is TGTGCCAGCAGCGGGACTAGCGTCTCTGGGGAGCTGTTTTTT. It is translated as CASSGTSVSGELFF.

This chain links TRBV20-1 with TRBJ1-1; no definite D call. Germline V CDR1 and CDR2: DFQATT, SNEGSKA (reference sequence). V was clipped by 3 bases and J by 6 bases, with 14 bases between them. The CDR3 length is 13 residues. CDR3 amino acids: CSASVSARAEAFF. For the CDR3, the DNA is TGCAGTGCTAGTGTTTCGGCTAGGGCTGAAGCTTTCTTT.

As concerns this clonotype: A junction end diverges from the germline sequence, so it may reflect a read error. CDR3 DNA: TGCGCCAGCAGCGGCGCTGTCTCCTACGAGCAATACTTC. Amino acid sequence: CASSGAVSYEQYF. This chain uses TRBV5-1 with TRBJ2-7; D uncertain. CDR1 and CDR2 (germline): SGHRS, YFSETQ. The CDR3 runs 13 residues.

This clonotype was counted a few times. V and J are TRBV20-1 and TRBJ1-2; maybe TRBD1 (6 bases). The V end lost 0 bases, the J end lost 5 bases, and 13 bases lay between the germline ends. This CDR3 comprises 14 residues. CDR1 is DFQATT and CDR2 is SNEGSKA in the germline V gene (reference sequence). CDR3 protein: CSARESRGEYGYTF. The CDR3 DNA is TGCAGTGCTAGAGAGTCAAGGGGGGAGTATGGCTACACCTTC.